A selection of T cell receptor beta chains follows, all from one sample in a study of shared clonotypes between healthy human individuals. Assay used: immunoSEQ multiplex PCR; TCRdb lists only in-frame clones, some missing. The sample contains 450,000 to 500,000 clones, around 78% of which appear only once. The specimen was PBMCs. Receptor source: a woman aged 40 to 50 in good health. Some clones in this sample may be carry-over from other donors' samples. The CDR3 runs from the conserved cysteine through the conserved F or W. Each record gives: J gene, clone size, V gene, D gene, CDR3 DNA, CDR3 protein. A D gene is named only where the DNA matches it firmly. The size entry is marked missing in some rows and otherwise reads once, few, many or a size class.

J: TRBJ2-5
size: .
V: TRBV6-6
D: .
DNA: TGTGTTTGTGGCCCAAACCGCGAGACCCAGTACTTC
CDR3: CVCGPNRETQYF

J: TRBJ2-1
size: once
V: TRBV5-6
D: TRBD2
DNA: TGTGCCAGCAGCTTGGATAGCGGGAGTTTGTCCTACAATGAGCAGTTCTTC
CDR3: CASSLDSGSLSYNEQFF

J: TRBJ1-1
size: .
V: TRBV25-1
D: .
DNA: TGTGCCAGCAGTGGTAGGACGGGCGGCACTGAAGCTTTCTTT
CDR3: CASSGRTGGTEAFF

J: TRBJ2-7
size: .
V: TRBV18
D: TRBD1
DNA: TGTGCCAGCTCACCCGAACCGGGACAGGGCTACGAGCAGTACTTC
CDR3: CASSPEPGQGYEQYF

J: TRBJ1-2
size: .
V: TRBV6-6
D: .
DNA: TGTGCCAGCAAACACCCGTCGGACAGAGACTATGGCTACACCTTC
CDR3: CASKHPSDRDYGYTF

J: TRBJ2-1
size: .
V: TRBV29-1
D: .
DNA: TGCAGCGTTGTGGTAAGCTCCTACAATGAGCAGTTCTTC
CDR3: CSVVVSSYNEQFF

J: TRBJ1-4
size: few
V: TRBV7-2
D: .
DNA: TGTGCCAGCAGCCGGGGGCCCCCTGAAAAACTGTTTTTT
CDR3: CASSRGPPEKLFF

J: TRBJ2-7
size: .
V: TRBV28
D: .
DNA: TGTGCCAGCAGTTCCCGGTCCAGTAGCTCCTACGAGCAGTACTTC
CDR3: CASSSRSSSSYEQYF

J: TRBJ1-2
size: .
V: TRBV7-9
D: .
DNA: TGTGCCAGCAGCTTTCAGGGCTATGGCTACACCTTC
CDR3: CASSFQGYGYTF

J: TRBJ2-3
size: few
V: TRBV19
D: .
DNA: TGTGCCAGTAGTACAGCACTAGGGGGGGCGACAGATACGCAGTATTTT
CDR3: CASSTALGGATDTQYF

J: TRBJ1-1
size: once
V: TRBV5-1
D: .
DNA: TGCGCCAGCAGCTTACCGGGCCTAGGGACTGAAGCTTTCTTT
CDR3: CASSLPGLGTEAFF

J: TRBJ2-3
size: .
V: TRBV11-2
D: .
DNA: TGTGCCAGCAGCCCGTACAGGGAAGATACGCAGTATTTT
CDR3: CASSPYREDTQYF

J: TRBJ2-7
size: .
V: TRBV27
D: .
DNA: TGTGCCAGCAGTTTATTAGGCAGGGAAGGGCACGAGCAGTACTTC
CDR3: CASSLLGREGHEQYF

J: TRBJ1-1
size: .
V: TRBV6-1
D: .
DNA: TGTGCCAGCAGTGATTACAGGAGAAACACTGAAGCTTTCTTT
CDR3: CASSDYRRNTEAFF

J: TRBJ1-5
size: .
V: TRBV29-1
D: TRBD1
DNA: TGCAGCGTGACCGGGACAGGTAGCAATCAGCCCCAGCATTTT
CDR3: CSVTGTGSNQPQHF

J: TRBJ1-2
size: .
V: TRBV11-2
D: .
DNA: TGTGCCAGCAGCCCAAGAGGGCCCATGCCCTTTTATGGCTACACCTTC
CDR3: CASSPRGPMPFYGYTF

J: TRBJ2-3
size: few
V: TRBV5-6
D: TRBD2
DNA: TGTGCCAGCAGCTTGAGGACTAGCGGAATTAGCACAGATACGCAGTATTTT
CDR3: CASSLRTSGISTDTQYF

J: TRBJ1-2
size: .
V: TRBV4-3
D: TRBD1
DNA: TGCGCCAGCAGCCTAGGGACAGGGGTTTCCTATGGCTACACCTTC
CDR3: CASSLGTGVSYGYTF

J: TRBJ2-7
size: .
V: TRBV21-1
D: .
DNA: TGTGCCAGCAGAGGAGCGGGAGGTACCTACGAGCAGTACTTC
CDR3: CASRGAGGTYEQYF

J: TRBJ2-1
size: few
V: TRBV7-3
D: .
DNA: TGTGCCAGCAGCACCCTCGCCGGGACACACTACAATGAGCAGTTCTTC
CDR3: CASSTLAGTHYNEQFF

J: TRBJ2-3
size: .
V: TRBV9
D: .
DNA: TGTGCCAGCAGCGTAGCGGGGCGGGGTAGCACAGATACGCAGTATTTT
CDR3: CASSVAGRGSTDTQYF

J: TRBJ2-7
size: .
V: TRBV11-2
D: .
DNA: TGTGCCAGCAGCTTAGGGCAGCCCTACGAGCAGTACTTC
CDR3: CASSLGQPYEQYF

J: TRBJ2-7
size: .
V: TRBV5-1
D: .
DNA: TGCGCCAGCAGCTGGGCCCAGGTGCCCTACGAGCAGTACTTC
CDR3: CASSWAQVPYEQYF